Listed below are T cell receptor beta chains from one sample, sequenced in a study of OX40 agonist ivuxolimab in advanced cancers. Only in-frame clones appear in the TCRdb table, and some are missing; sequencing was by immunoSEQ multiplex PCR. The profile shows tens of thousands of clones, about 90% of them singletons. The sequencing used CD4+ or CD8+ T cells sorted from blood, collected in a trial of the OX40 agonist ivuxolimab. Receptors were obtained from an adult with an advanced solid tumor such as melanoma, head and neck, liver or kidney cancer. The CDR3 runs from the conserved cysteine through the conserved F or W. A D gene is named only where the DNA matches it firmly. For some rows the clone size is stated as once, few or many, or as a class when expanded; others skip it.

J: TRBJ2-2
V: TRBV7-2
D: NA
size: NA
DNA: TGTGCCAGCAGCTTCACTCCCCGAAACACCGGGGAGCTGTTTTTT
CDR3: CASSFTPRNTGELFF

J: TRBJ2-5
V: TRBV30
D: NA
size: NA
DNA: TGTGCCTGGAGTGCCGGACAAACCCAGTACTTC
CDR3: CAWSAGQTQYF

J: TRBJ2-1
V: TRBV4-3
D: NA
size: once
DNA: TGCGCCAGCAGCCAAGAACCACAGGGCCTCTACAATGAGCAGTTCTTC
CDR3: CASSQEPQGLYNEQFF

J: TRBJ2-1
V: TRBV5-1
D: TRBD2
size: NA
DNA: TGCGCCAGCAGCTCGGGACTAGCGTCCTACAATGAGCAGTTCTTC
CDR3: CASSSGLASYNEQFF

J: TRBJ2-2
V: TRBV19
D: TRBD2
size: NA
DNA: TGTGCCAGTAGTGCCCGGACTAGCGGGAGATCGAACACCGGGGAGCTGTTTTTT
CDR3: CASSARTSGRSNTGELFF

J: TRBJ2-1
V: TRBV7-3
D: TRBD1
size: NA
DNA: TGTGCCAGCAGCTCGCGAATGGGACAGGGGGCTTACAATGAGCAGTTCTTC
CDR3: CASSSRMGQGAYNEQFF

J: TRBJ2-6
V: TRBV4-3
D: NA
size: NA
DNA: TGCGCCAGCAGCCAAGATATGGGGGATGGCTCTGGGGCCAACGTCCTGACTTTC
CDR3: CASSQDMGDGSGANVLTF

J: TRBJ1-4
V: TRBV11-2
D: NA
size: NA
DNA: TGTGCCAGCAGCTTAGCCTTCCAGGGTAATGAAAAACTGTTTTTT
CDR3: CASSLAFQGNEKLFF

J: TRBJ2-3
V: TRBV5-1
D: TRBD2
size: NA
DNA: TGCGCCAGCAGCTTGCCGCTAGCGGGAGGCACAGATACGCAGTATTTT
CDR3: CASSLPLAGGTDTQYF

J: TRBJ2-5
V: TRBV18
D: NA
size: NA
DNA: TGTGCCAGCTCACCACCGGGAGTTTCCCAAGAGACCCAGTACTTC
CDR3: CASSPPGVSQETQYF

J: TRBJ2-1
V: TRBV7-8
D: TRBD2
size: NA
DNA: TGTGCCAGCAGCTCCTTAGCGGGAGGGCCAGCGAATGAGCAGTTCTTC
CDR3: CASSSLAGGPANEQFF

J: TRBJ2-3
V: TRBV29-1
D: NA
size: NA
DNA: TGCAGCGTTGTCCTATACACAGATACGCAGTATTTT
CDR3: CSVVLYTDTQYF

J: TRBJ2-3
V: TRBV5-1
D: NA
size: NA
DNA: TGCGCCAGCAGCTTGGGGGTCCTGGGGCCCACAGATACGCAGTATTTT
CDR3: CASSLGVLGPTDTQYF

J: TRBJ2-5
V: TRBV28
D: TRBD2
size: NA
DNA: TGTGCCAGCAGCCCAAGCGGGAAGAGGGAGACCCAGTACTTC
CDR3: CASSPSGKRETQYF

J: TRBJ2-7
V: TRBV28
D: NA
size: NA
DNA: TGTGCCGGAGGAGCTACCGGCGGGCGGAAGCAGTACTTC
CDR3: CAGGATGGRKQYF

J: TRBJ2-2
V: TRBV7-3
D: NA
size: NA
DNA: TGTGCCAGCAGCTTATTGGCGGCGAACACCGGGGAGCTGTTTTTT
CDR3: CASSLLAANTGELFF

J: TRBJ2-5
V: TRBV2
D: TRBD1
size: NA
DNA: TGTGCCAGCCAAGGACAGGGGGAGACCCAGTACTTC
CDR3: CASQGQGETQYF

J: TRBJ1-1
V: TRBV7-3
D: NA
size: NA
DNA: TGTGCCAGCAGCTTATACGGGGTGAACACTGAAGCTTTCTTT
CDR3: CASSLYGVNTEAFF

J: TRBJ2-5
V: TRBV5-5
D: NA
size: NA
DNA: TGTGCCAGCAGCTTGGTCTTAGGGCGTAGCCAAGAGACCCAGTACTTC
CDR3: CASSLVLGRSQETQYF

J: TRBJ1-5
V: TRBV30
D: NA
size: NA
DNA: TGTGCCTGGAGTGTATATTTTGGTAGGGGCAATCAGCCCCAGCATTTT
CDR3: CAWSVYFGRGNQPQHF

J: TRBJ2-7
V: TRBV4-2
D: NA
size: NA
DNA: TGTGCCAGCAGCCCAGGGACCAGCCACTACGAGCAGTACTTC
CDR3: CASSPGTSHYEQYF

J: TRBJ2-7
V: TRBV7-9
D: NA
size: NA
DNA: TGTGCCAGCAGCTTGGGGCTAGCGACATCCTACGAGCAGTACTTC
CDR3: CASSLGLATSYEQYF

J: TRBJ2-1
V: TRBV15
D: NA
size: NA
DNA: TGTGCCACCAGCAGAGTAGTACGGTTTGGGCAGTTCTTC
CDR3: CATSRVVRFGQFF

J: TRBJ1-6
V: TRBV6-5
D: NA
size: NA
DNA: TGTGCCAGCAGTTACTCAAGGGGCTATAATTCACCCCTCCACTTT
CDR3: CASSYSRGYNSPLHF

J: TRBJ2-5
V: TRBV5-4
D: TRBD1
size: NA
DNA: TGTGCCAGCAGCGGGACAGGAATGACTCTAGAGACCCAGTACTTC
CDR3: CASSGTGMTLETQYF

J: TRBJ2-2
V: TRBV19
D: NA
size: NA
DNA: TGTGCCAGTAGACGCAGGGAAGTTCGGGCCGGGGAGCTGTTTTTT
CDR3: CASRRREVRAGELFF

J: TRBJ1-2
V: TRBV4-3
D: TRBD1
size: once
DNA: TGCGCCAGCAGCCCCGGAACAGGGGTTAATGGCTACACCTTC
CDR3: CASSPGTGVNGYTF

J: TRBJ2-6
V: TRBV6-5
D: NA
size: NA
DNA: TGTGCCAGCAGCCAAACAGGGTCCGGGGCCAACGTCCTGACTTTC
CDR3: CASSQTGSGANVLTF

J: TRBJ2-3
V: TRBV19
D: NA
size: NA
DNA: TGTGCCAGTAGCCGGCAATCCATACCAGATACGCAGTATTTT
CDR3: CASSRQSIPDTQYF

J: TRBJ2-1
V: TRBV7-8
D: TRBD2
size: NA
DNA: TGTGCCAGCAGCCGACACCTTTTTGGCAGCGGGGGATACAATGAGCAGTTCTTC
CDR3: CASSRHLFGSGGYNEQFF

J: TRBJ1-2
V: TRBV28
D: NA
size: NA
DNA: TGTGCCAGCAGTTTTGGGGGGGCTAGCTATGGCTACACCTTC
CDR3: CASSFGGASYGYTF

J: TRBJ2-7
V: TRBV10-3
D: NA
size: NA
DNA: TGTGCCATCAGTGAGTCGGGGCAACGCCACGAGCAGTACTTC
CDR3: CAISESGQRHEQYF

J: TRBJ1-5
V: TRBV19
D: NA
size: NA
DNA: TGTGCCAGTACTCACACCCTCTGGGATCAGCCCCAGCATTTT
CDR3: CASTHTLWDQPQHF

J: TRBJ2-1
V: TRBV18
D: TRBD1
size: NA
DNA: TGTGCCAGCTCACCACCCAACAGGGGACAGTGGGATGAGCAGTTCTTC
CDR3: CASSPPNRGQWDEQFF

J: TRBJ2-1
V: TRBV11-3
D: TRBD2
size: NA
DNA: TGTGCCAGCAGCCTCACTAGCGGGAGTTGGAATGAGCAGTTCTTC
CDR3: CASSLTSGSWNEQFF

J: TRBJ2-2
V: TRBV9
D: TRBD2
size: NA
DNA: TGTGCCAGCAGCGTAGAGTGGGGGAGGGCCAACACCGGGGAGCTGTTTTTT
CDR3: CASSVEWGRANTGELFF

J: TRBJ2-3
V: TRBV20-1
D: NA
size: NA
DNA: TGCAGTGCTAGCCCTAGCCCCACGCAGTATTTT
CDR3: CSASPSPTQYF

J: TRBJ2-5
V: TRBV30
D: TRBD1
size: NA
DNA: TGTGCCTGGAGGGGGACAGGGTCAATTCGATGGACCCAGTACTTC
CDR3: CAWRGTGSIRWTQYF

J: TRBJ1-2
V: TRBV19
D: NA
size: NA
DNA: TGTGCCAGTAGTCGGATAGGGCCCTATGGCTACACCTTC
CDR3: CASSRIGPYGYTF

J: TRBJ2-7
V: TRBV27
D: TRBD2
size: NA
DNA: TGTGCCAGCTCCCCCCGGGGGGGGTACGAGCAGTACTTC
CDR3: CASSPRGGYEQYF

J: TRBJ2-2
V: TRBV9
D: TRBD2
size: NA
DNA: TGTGCCAGCAGCCTTAGCGGGATAGAGACCGGGGAGCTGTTTTTT
CDR3: CASSLSGIETGELFF

J: TRBJ2-7
V: TRBV4-3
D: NA
size: few
DNA: TGCGCCAGCAGCCGACTTGGGGCAGGATCCTACGAGCAGTACTTC
CDR3: CASSRLGAGSYEQYF

J: TRBJ1-1
V: TRBV4-1
D: NA
size: NA
DNA: TGCGCCAGCAGCCAAGAGGCGAACACTGAAGCTTTCTTT
CDR3: CASSQEANTEAFF

J: TRBJ1-5
V: TRBV28
D: NA
size: once
DNA: TGTGCCAGCAGTGTAGGGGGGGGCAATCAGCCCCAGCATTTT
CDR3: CASSVGGGNQPQHF